These 5 T cell receptor beta chains came from one sample sequenced in a study of OX40 agonist ivuxolimab in advanced cancers. TCRdb's copy holds only in-frame clones and misses some; the assay was immunoSEQ multiplex PCR. The sample has 91,000 or so clones; 94% are singletons. The specimen was CD4+ or CD8+ T cells sorted from blood, collected in a trial of the OX40 agonist ivuxolimab. Source of these receptors: an adult with an advanced solid tumor such as melanoma, head and neck, liver or kidney cancer.

This clone was observed a few times. V gene TRBV7-9 combines with J gene TRBJ1-6, with no clear D. The germline V and J ends were trimmed by 0 bases and 7 bases, with 10 bases remaining between them. This CDR3 comprises 15 residues. The germline gives CDR1 SEHNR, CDR2 FQNEAQ (reference sequence). The CDR3 region is CASSLAGLQNSPLHF. The DNA of the CDR3 is TGTGCCAGCAGCTTAGCAGGGCTTCAAAATTCACCCCTCCACTTT.

The J gene is TRBJ1-2, the V gene TRBV9; D is possibly TRBD1 (6 bases). Germline assignment: CDR1 SGDLS and CDR2 YYNGEE. V was clipped by 3 bases and J by 7 bases, with 28 bases between them. The CDR3 is made up of 18 amino acids. The CDR3 nucleotides read TGTGCCAGCAGCGGCAACACGACAGGAGACAAAAGCAATGGTGGCTACACCTTC. It codes for CASSGNTTGDKSNGGYTF.

The rearrangement links TRBV10-3 to TRBJ2-5; 10 nucleotides align to TRBD2. TRBJ2-7 explains the end of the DNA better; the J call may be wrong. The CDR3 is made up of 17 amino acids. The germline gives CDR1 ENHRY, CDR2 SYGVKD. CDR3: CAISEYGSGRGSYEQYF. CDR3 DNA: TGTGCCATCAGTGAGTATGGGAGCGGGAGGGGGAGCTACGAGCAGTACTTC.

The J gene is TRBJ2-1, the V gene TRBV27; 11 positions match TRBD2. Germline V gene lookup returns CDR1 MNHEY and CDR2 SMNVEV (reference sequence). V dropped 3 bases and J dropped 9; count of bases not matched to a gene: 4. The CDR3 loop spans 14 amino acids. Written as DNA, the CDR3 is TGTGCCAGCAGTTTCACTAGCGGGGGCACTGAGCAGTTCTTC. Protein product: CASSFTSGGTEQFF.

The chain combines TRBV6-5 with TRBJ1-5; D call uncertain. The germline gives CDR1 MNHEY, CDR2 SVGAGI. This CDR3 is 15 amino acids long. With 0 bases removed from V and 1 base from J, the gap between germline ends came to 7 bases. The CDR3 nucleotides read TGTGCCAGCAGTTACTCGGTGGGGAGCAATCAGCCCCAGCATTTT. The encoded protein is CASSYSVGSNQPQHF.